This passage covers 26 T cell receptor beta chains from one sample sequenced in a study of cytomegalovirus exposure and HLA in healthy donors. Amplification used 60 Vbeta primers and 13 Jbeta primers. TCRdb's copy holds only in-frame clones and misses some; the assay was immunoSEQ multiplex PCR. The sample includes 170,000 or so clones, about 80% of them seen just once. Sequenced sample: PBMCs. The receptors stem from a man aged 18 to 29 in good health and CMV-seronegative.

J is TRBJ1-4 and V is TRBV27, with no clear D. From germline, CDR1 is MNHEY and CDR2 SMNVEV (reference sequence). This CDR3 has 14 residues. V was pared by 2 bases and J by 7 bases, with 11 bases between. CDR3 loop: CASSLRGRGEKLFF. The CDR3 DNA reads TGTGCCAGCAGTTTAAGAGGGCGGGGTGAAAAACTGTTTTTT. The full variable domain, completed using reference TRBV27 and TRBJ1-4, is EAQVTQNPRYLITVTGKKLTVTCSQNMNHEYMSWYRQDPGLGLRQIYYSMNVEVTDKGDVPEGYKVSRKEKRNFPLILESPSPNQTSLYFCASSLRGRGEKLFFGSGTQLSVL.

V gene TRBV29-1 combines with J gene TRBJ2-5; no reliable D call. The assigned J gene may be wrong: the sequence end matches TRBJ2-7 better. Germline V CDR1 and CDR2: SQVTM, ANQGSEA. The CDR3 is 13 amino acids. The CDR3 spells CSVSPTLAYEQYF. CDR3 sequence (DNA): TGCAGCGTTTCTCCGACTCTTGCCTACGAGCAGTACTTC.

The chain combines TRBV18 with TRBJ1-4; D is unresolved. Germline V gene lookup returns CDR1 KGHSH and CDR2 LQKENI. The V end was cut by 4 bases, the J end by 0 bases, with 9 bases between. The CDR3 length is 15 residues. The CDR3 region has the DNA TGTGCCAGCTCACTACAAATTGCAACTAATGAAAAACTGTTTTTT. Translating it yields CASSLQIATNEKLFF.

The V call is TRBV10-2, the J call TRBJ1-5; maybe TRBD1 (6 bases). CDR3 length equals 14 residues. Germline CDR1 and CDR2: WSHSY and SAAADI. Trimming took 8 bases from V and 5 from J, leaving 16 bases between them. In DNA, the CDR3 is TGCGCCAGCGGCAGGGCAGGGGAGCATCAGCCCCAGCATTTT. Translation gives CASGRAGEHQPQHF.

The chain joins TRBV4-1 to TRBJ2-7, with D tentatively TRBD2 (5 bases). CDR1 is MGHRA and CDR2 is YSYEKL in the germline V gene. Trimming cost V 1 base and J 7 bases, with 14 bases left between them. The CDR3 has 14 residues. CDR3 nucleotides: TGCGCCAGCAGCCAAGTCCTAGCTTTAGGGGAGCAGTACTTC. Protein sequence: CASSQVLALGEQYF.

Concerning this clone: This specimen includes other DNA sequences encoding the same CDR3. The chain couples TRBV9 to TRBJ2-7, with D perhaps TRBD2 (6 bases). Between the trimmed V and J ends, which lost 2 bases and 1 base, there was a span of 7 bases. Germline-derived CDR1 and CDR2 are SGDLS and YYNGEE. The CDR3 has 13 residues. CDR3 region: CASSVGGSYEQYF. The CDR3 DNA sequence: TGTGCCAGCAGCGTGGGGGGTTCCTACGAGCAGTACTTC.

The chain recombines TRBV7-2 with TRBJ2-3, with D uncertain. From germline, CDR1 is SGHTA and CDR2 FQGNSA. Between the trimmed V and J ends, which lost 2 bases and 3 bases, there was a span of 12 bases. The CDR3 contains 15 residues. CDR3 nucleotide sequence: TGTGCCAGCAGCTTATCTAGAGAGAGGACAGATACGCAGTATTTT. Its translation: CASSLSRERTDTQYF.

The gene calls are TRBV4-1 and TRBJ2-6, with D possibly matching TRBD1 (6 bases). This CDR3 region has 18 residues. CDR1 is MGHRA and CDR2 is YSYEKL in the germline V gene. Trimming left V 3 bases short and J 5 bases short, with 20 bases between. The CDR3 loop reads CASSQDGVGGGRANVLTF. CDR3 coding DNA: TGCGCCAGCAGCCAGGATGGCGTTGGGGGCGGTAGGGCCAACGTCCTGACTTTC.

The rearrangement links TRBV27 to TRBJ2-5; D possibly corresponds to TRBD2 (7 bases). V was pared by 2 bases and J by 4 bases, with 17 bases between. The CDR3 loop spans 16 amino acids. Germline values: CDR1 MNHEY, CDR2 SMNVEV (reference sequence). This chain's CDR3 is CASSLGRVSGVETQYF. In DNA form, the CDR3 reads TGTGCCAGCAGTTTAGGGAGGGTTTCAGGGGTAGAGACCCAGTACTTC.

The rearrangement links TRBV9 to TRBJ2-5; D might be TRBD1 (6 bases). V lost 2 bases, J lost 5 bases, and 16 bases lay in between. Per germline, CDR1 SGDLS and CDR2 YYNGEE. This CDR3 spans 15 amino acids. The CDR3 here is CASSVTGKKRETQYF. CDR3 DNA sequence: TGTGCCAGCAGCGTGACAGGAAAAAAACGGGAGACCCAGTACTTC.

This clone was seen only a few times. The J gene is TRBJ2-7, the V gene TRBV20-1; D not resolved. Looked up from germline, CDR1 is DFQATT and CDR2 is SNEGSKA (reference sequence). This CDR3 contains 11 residues. Trimming stripped 1 base from V and 4 bases from J, with 5 bases between. This CDR3 is CSARVQYEQYF. The CDR3 coding sequence is TGCAGTGCTAGAGTACAGTACGAGCAGTACTTC.

The chain has TRBV19 and TRBJ2-6; D is perhaps TRBD1 (5 bases). The V end was cut by 9 bases, the J end by 1 base, with 13 bases between. This CDR3 is 15 amino acids long. Germline V lookup: CDR1 LNHDA, CDR2 SQIVND (reference sequence). The CDR3: CASTKRQSGANVLTF. CDR3 coding DNA: TGTGCCAGCACCAAACGACAGTCTGGGGCCAACGTCCTGACTTTC. Full variable domain (missing parts from reference TRBV19 and TRBJ2-6): DGGITQSPKYLFRKEGQNVTLSCEQNLNHDAMYWYRQDPGQGLRLIYYSQIVNDFQKGDIAEGYSVSREKKESFPLTVTSAQKNPTAFYLCASTKRQSGANVLTFGAGSRLTVL.

J is TRBJ2-7 and V is TRBV7-8; perhaps TRBD1 as D (7 bases). The germline V and J ends were trimmed by 1 base and 5 bases, with 21 bases remaining between them. The CDR3 has 17 residues. Per the germline V gene, CDR1 is SGHVS and CDR2 is FQNEAQ. The CDR3 nucleotides read TGTGCCAGCAGCTTAGGGGTGACGACAGGGAGGTACAACGAGCAGTACTTC. Its protein product is CASSLGVTTGRYNEQYF.

This chain joins TRBV6-6 and TRBJ2-7; D might be TRBD2 (6 bases). This CDR3 has 15 amino acids. Trimming left V 9 bases short and J 2 bases short, with 20 bases between. Per germline, CDR1 MNHNY and CDR2 SVGAGI (reference sequence). CDR3 sequence (DNA): TGTGCCAGTCAAACTGCGACCGGGAGCCCCTACGAGCAGTACTTC. This translates into CASQTATGSPYEQYF.

The genes are TRBV6-5 and TRBJ1-2; 7 bases match TRBD1. Germline CDR1 is MNHEY and CDR2 is SVGAGI. This CDR3 has 11 residues. Trimming removed 11 bases from V and 5 bases from J; junction bases left unmatched: 5. CDR3 in amino acids: CASQGVYGYTF. CDR3 sequence (DNA): TGTGCCTCCCAGGGGGTGTATGGCTACACCTTC.

A remark on this clone: This sample also contains other DNA sequences that code for the same CDR3. This sequence joins TRBV14 and TRBJ2-7; no clear D gene. CDR1 SGHDN and CDR2 FVKESK come from the germline V gene. The CDR3 loop spans 12 amino acids. The V end was cut by 3 bases, the J end by 0 bases, with 3 bases between. CDR3 loop: CASSHISYEQYF. CDR3 in DNA: TGTGCCAGCAGCCACATCTCCTACGAGCAGTACTTC.

The chain joins TRBV4-1 to TRBJ1-1; possibly TRBD1 for D (5 bases). CDR3 length: 16 residues. Trimming left V 1 base short and J 1 base short, with 13 bases between. Germline CDR1 MGHRA, CDR2 YSYEKL. The CDR3: CASSQGWGRTNTEAFF. CDR3 coding DNA: TGCGCCAGCAGCCAAGGATGGGGCAGGACGAACACTGAAGCTTTCTTT.

V gene TRBV7-8 combines with J gene TRBJ1-6, with D perhaps matching TRBD1 (5 bases). The CDR3 loop spans 14 amino acids. Per the germline V gene, CDR1 is SGHVS and CDR2 is FQNEAQ. Deletions cut 2 bases from V and 9 bases from J, with 11 bases between. CDR3 coding DNA: TGTGCCAGCAGCTTACGCCAGGGAGGTTCACCCCTCCACTTT. Amino acid sequence: CASSLRQGGSPLHF.

The chain carries TRBV10-3 and TRBJ1-2, with D uncertain. The V and J ends lost 0 bases and 2 bases respectively, with 16 bases between them. Germline-derived CDR1 and CDR2 are ENHRY and SYGVKD. The CDR3 has 17 residues. DNA for the CDR3: TGTGCCATCAGTGAGTCGAAGAGGGAGAAAAAGAACTATGGCTACACCTTC. This translates into CAISESKREKKNYGYTF.

The V gene is TRBV10-3, the J gene TRBJ1-4, with 7 bases that match TRBD1. The V segment lost 0 bases and the J segment 4 bases; nucleotides outside the gene matches: 5. From germline, CDR1 is ENHRY and CDR2 SYGVKD. The CDR3 consists of 16 residues. The CDR3 loop reads CAISESQGQGNEKLFF. The CDR3, as DNA: TGTGCCATCAGTGAGTCACAGGGGCAGGGTAATGAAAAACTGTTTTTT.

In nucleotides, the CDR3 is TGTGCTAGTGGTTTGGAAATTGGAGGGGGCGTGGAAGGCACCTTC. The encoded protein is CASGLEIGGGVEGTF. V usage is TRBV12-5 and J usage is TRBJ1-2; 7 nucleotides agree with TRBD1. This CDR3 region has 15 residues. Germline V gene lookup returns CDR1 LGHNT and CDR2 FRNRAP. The ends lost 1 base at V and 13 bases at J; junction bases unmatched: 15. Supplemented by reference TRBV12-5 and TRBJ1-2, the full variable domain reads DARVTQTPRHKVTEMGQEVTMRCQPILGHNTVFWYRQTMMQGLELLAYFRNRAPLDDSGMPKDRFSAEMPDATLATLKIQPSEPRDSAVYFCASGLEIGGGVEGTFGSGTRLTVV.

The gene calls are TRBV5-1 and TRBJ1-3; a possible D gene is TRBD1 (5 bases). Germline CDR1 reads SGHRS; CDR2 reads YFSETQ. Deletions cut 0 bases from V and 2 bases from J, with 6 bases between. The CDR3 extends over 14 amino acids. CDR3 amino acids: CASSLAGPGNTIYF. The CDR3 nucleotides are TGCGCCAGCAGCTTGGCAGGGCCTGGAAACACCATATATTTT. The variable domain in full, with the rest retrieved from reference TRBV5-1 and TRBJ1-3, is KAGVTQTPRYLIKTRGQQVTLSCSPISGHRSVSWYQQTPGQGLQFLFEYFSETQRNKGNFPGRFSGRQFSNSRSEMNVSTLELGDSALYLCASSLAGPGNTIYFGEGSWLTVV.

V gene TRBV7-8 combines with J gene TRBJ2-3; no definite D call. The CDR3 has 13 amino acids. The germline CDR1 and CDR2 sequences are SGHVS and FQNEAQ. The V and J ends lost 3 bases and 4 bases respectively, with 8 bases between them. In nucleotides, the CDR3 is TGTGCCAGCAGCTTTCAGGTCCCAGATACGCAGTATTTT. It yields the protein CASSFQVPDTQYF.

CDR3 residues: CASRRRETQYF. The CDR3 bases are TGTGCCAGCAGGCGCCGGGAGACCCAGTACTTC. The chain couples TRBV25-1 to TRBJ2-5; D call uncertain. CDR1 MGHDK and CDR2 SYGVNS come from the germline V gene. The CDR3 loop spans 11 amino acids. The ends were cut back, 6 bases at V and 5 bases at J, with 7 bases in the middle.

V usage is TRBV18 and J usage is TRBJ2-3; perhaps TRBD2 as D (5 bases). The germline gives CDR1 KGHSH, CDR2 LQKENI. This CDR3 spans 16 amino acids. Deletions cut 1 base from V and 1 base from J, with 12 bases between. In nucleotides, the CDR3 is TGTGCCAGCTCACCACTGGGAATGAGGGGCACAGATACGCAGTATTTT. It translates to CASSPLGMRGTDTQYF.

The V gene is TRBV9, the J gene TRBJ1-1; a possible D gene is TRBD1 (5 bases). Germline CDR1 SGDLS, CDR2 YYNGEE. The V and J ends lost 3 bases and 4 bases respectively, with 10 bases between them. The CDR3 sequence is 13 residues long. The CDR3 protein is CASSGSGGTEAFF. The DNA of the CDR3 is TGTGCCAGCAGCGGTAGCGGGGGCACTGAAGCTTTCTTT.